This T cell receptor beta chain comes out of a study of blood T cell repertoires in COVID-19. Study-level background: T cells, B-cell-depleted T cells, or PBMCs supplied cDNA or gDNA.

Clones were read by immunoSEQ multiplex PCR, and TCRdb kept only the in-frame ones, dropping some. In the table there are a few hundred thousand clones, about nine tenths of which are singletons. Seattle-derived patients entered the study during active infection and were followed longitudinally. V trimming: 4 bases; J trimming: 7 bases; junction bases outside the gene matches: 10. Germline assignment: CDR1 SGHRS and CDR2 YFSETQ. The CDR3 length is 15 residues. V is TRBV5-1 and J is TRBJ2-1; 8 nucleotides align to TRBD2. This clonotype originated in a young woman with COVID-19, enrolled during active disease. Sequenced input: peripheral blood. CDR3 loop: CASSPVGSGSNEQFF. CDR3 sequence (DNA): TGCGCCAGCAGCCCTGTCGGGAGCGGGAGTAATGAGCAGTTCTTC.